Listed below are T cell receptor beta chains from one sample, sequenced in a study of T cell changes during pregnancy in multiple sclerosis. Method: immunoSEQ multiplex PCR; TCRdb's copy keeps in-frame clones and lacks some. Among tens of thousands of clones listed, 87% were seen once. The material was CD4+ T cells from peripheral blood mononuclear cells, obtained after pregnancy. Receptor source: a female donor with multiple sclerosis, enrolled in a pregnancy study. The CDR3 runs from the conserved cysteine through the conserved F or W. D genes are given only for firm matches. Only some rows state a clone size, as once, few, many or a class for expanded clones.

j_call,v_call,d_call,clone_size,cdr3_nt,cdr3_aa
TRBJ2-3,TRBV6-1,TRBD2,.,TGTGCCAGCAGTGAAAGGGGAACCGGGACTACAACTACGCAGTATTTT,CASSERGTGTTTTQYF
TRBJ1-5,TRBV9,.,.,TGTGCCAGTGGGGGGGGCAATCAGCCCCAGCATTTT,CASGGGNQPQHF
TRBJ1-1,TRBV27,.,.,TGTGCCAGCAGTCCCGGAAGGGGGAACACTGAAGCTTTCTTT,CASSPGRGNTEAFF
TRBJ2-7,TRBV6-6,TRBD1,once,TGTGCCAGCAGTGACAGGGGGGACTCTTGCTTC,CASSDRGDSCF
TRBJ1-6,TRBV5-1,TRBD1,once,TGCGCCAGCAGCCGGGACAGACCTAATAATTCACCCCTCCACTTT,CASSRDRPNNSPLHF
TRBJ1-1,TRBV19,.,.,TGTGCCAGTAGTAGGACAGCCGGGTGGGCTGAAGCTTTCTTT,CASSRTAGWAEAFF
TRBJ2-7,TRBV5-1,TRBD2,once,TGCGCCAGCAGCTTGGCGGGGACTAGGGGTGGGGAGCAGTACTTC,CASSLAGTRGGEQYF
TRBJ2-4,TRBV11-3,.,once,TGTGCCAGCAGCCTCTCTGACGGGGACATTCAGTACTTC,CASSLSDGDIQYF
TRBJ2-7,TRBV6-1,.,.,TGTGCCAGCAGCGGGATCACCTACGAGCAGTACTTC,CASSGITYEQYF
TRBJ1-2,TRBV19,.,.,TGTGCCACAATCCGGGACATGGGCTACACCTTC,CATIRDMGYTF
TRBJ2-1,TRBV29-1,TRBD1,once,TGCAGCGTTGAATTAGGGACAGGGTGGGATGAGCAGTTCTTC,CSVELGTGWDEQFF
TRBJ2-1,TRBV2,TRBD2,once,TGTGCCAGCAGCCAAAGACTAGCGGGGGGTATCTCGAATGAGCAGTTCTTC,CASSQRLAGGISNEQFF
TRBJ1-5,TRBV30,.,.,TGTGCCTGGAGTGTCAAGGGGGTTGGGAATCAGCCCCAGCATTTT,CAWSVKGVGNQPQHF
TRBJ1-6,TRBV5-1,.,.,TGCGCCAGCAGCCCGACCTATACAGGGAATTCACCCCTCCACTTT,CASSPTYTGNSPLHF
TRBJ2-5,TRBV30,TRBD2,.,TGTGCCTGGAGTGTGGGGCGGGGGGCCGAGACCCAGTACTTC,CAWSVGRGAETQYF
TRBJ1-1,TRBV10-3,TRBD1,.,TGTGCCACTTCTGGAACCGGGACAGGGGCCGCGTCCGAAGCTTTCTTT,CATSGTGTGAASEAFF
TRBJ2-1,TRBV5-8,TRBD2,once,TGTGCCAGCAGCTCCCCGATAGTGAGGCGGGGGGCGTACAATGAGCAGTTCTTC,CASSSPIVRRGAYNEQFF
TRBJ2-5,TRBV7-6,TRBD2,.,TGTGCCAGCAGCTTGGTCTTAGCGGGGCCACAGGAGACCCAGTACTTC,CASSLVLAGPQETQYF
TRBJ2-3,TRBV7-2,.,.,TGTGCCAGCAGCACGGCGGTACAGGGTTCGGGCCCGCCGCAGTATTTT,CASSTAVQGSGPPQYF
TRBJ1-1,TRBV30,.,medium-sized,TGTGCCTGGAGCAGAGGACAAGCGAACACTGAAGCTTTCTTT,CAWSRGQANTEAFF
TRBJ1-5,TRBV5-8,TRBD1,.,TGTGCCAGCAGCCCGAGGACAGGGGAGGCCAATCAGCCCCAGCATTTT,CASSPRTGEANQPQHF
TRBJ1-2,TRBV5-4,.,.,TGTGCCAGCAGCGAGAGGACTAACTATGGCTACACCTTC,CASSERTNYGYTF
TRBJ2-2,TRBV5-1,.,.,TGCGCCAGCAGCATTCGGGACATAGTCACCGGGGAGCTGTTTTTT,CASSIRDIVTGELFF
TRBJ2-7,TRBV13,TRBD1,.,TGTGCCAGCAGCTTAGGTCGTGTAGTCGACAGGGGGACCTTCAGCTCCTACGAGCAGTACTTC,CASSLGRVVDRGTFSSYEQYF